This TCR beta chain came from a study of early T cells in non-severe SARS-CoV-2 infection. This clonotype has a handful of counts. The antigen is unknown. This CDR3 is 14 amino acids long. The V gene lost 4 bases and the J gene lost 0 bases, with 6 bases spanning the gap. The germline V gene has CDR1 MNHNY and CDR2 SVGAGI (reference sequence). Unique molecular identifiers were affixed to single, distinct cDNA molecules. TCRdb reanalysed the 5' RACE reads using MiXCR and keeps one entry per CDR3 protein. In the table there are about 63,000 distinct CDR3 sequences, 13% of which are singletons. Study observations and caveats: Private and CD4 specificities were missed by VDJdb matching, which favored anti-spike CD8 responses.

This sequence joins TRBV6-6 and TRBJ1-4; perhaps TRBD1 as D (5 bases). This receptor was identified in an adult who was a healthcare worker with PCR-confirmed SARS-CoV-2 infection or an uninfected control (not recorded which). Sequences were obtained from whole blood. The CDR3 sequence: CASSSTATNEKLFF. The DNA for the CDR3 is TGTGCCAGCAGTTCGACAGCAACTAATGAAAAACTGTTTTTT.